The T cell receptor (beta chain) under discussion was sequenced for a study of T cells in Graves' hyperthyroidism and ophthalmopathy. Study findings and constraints: Blood also showed most of the thyroid clonotypes that were expanded above 0.001.

The CDR3 has 16 amino acids. V lost 1 base and J lost 6, with 16 bases in between. The V gene's germline CDR1 is LGHDT and CDR2 YNNKEL (reference sequence). Newly diagnosed patients aged 18 to 65 had hyperthyroidism of under 2 months' duration. The study left out patients who had uncontrolled infection, other autoimmune disease, pregnancy or lactation. With respect to this clonotype: Its cognate antigen is unknown.

RNA transcripts were the template for amplifying TCR beta CDR3 regions. With the HTBI primer set, the TCR CDR3 went through a first round of RT-PCR. MiXCR, applied by TCRdb to the multiplex PCR reads, yields one record per CDR3 protein. The sample records about 690,000 distinct CDR3 sequences, roughly 17% being singletons. The sequenced sample was blood. The chain combines TRBV3-1 with TRBJ2-4, with D possibly being TRBD1 (5 bases). The receptor was derived from a man in his fifties with Graves' hyperthyroidism. CDR3 in DNA: TGTGCCAGCAGCCAAGGGCTATCAGGGATTACAAACATTCAGTACTTC. It encodes CASSQGLSGITNIQYF.